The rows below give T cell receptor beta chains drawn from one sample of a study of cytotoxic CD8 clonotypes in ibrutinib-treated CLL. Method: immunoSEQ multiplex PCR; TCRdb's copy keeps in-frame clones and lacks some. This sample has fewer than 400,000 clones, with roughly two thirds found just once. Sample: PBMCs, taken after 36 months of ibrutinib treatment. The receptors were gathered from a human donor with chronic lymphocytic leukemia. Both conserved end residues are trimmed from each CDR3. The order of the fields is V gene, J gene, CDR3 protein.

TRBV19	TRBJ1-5	ASSIGPTGGGQPQH
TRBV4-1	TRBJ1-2	ASSQVGTKYGYT
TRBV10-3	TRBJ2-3	AISGRTATSTDTQY
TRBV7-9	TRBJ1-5	ASSLGGGDSQPQH
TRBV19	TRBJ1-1	ASRRAGEAF
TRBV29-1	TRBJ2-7	SVGVRGRLYEQY
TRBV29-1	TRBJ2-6	SVEEYPPKAGANVLT
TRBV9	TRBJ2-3	ASSKTGGTDTQY
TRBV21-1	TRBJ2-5	ASSNPGRGETQY
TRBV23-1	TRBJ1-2	ASSLQQGRDYYGYT
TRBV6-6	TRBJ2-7	ASSYSGQTYEQY
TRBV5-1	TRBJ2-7	ASSPRDLFEQY
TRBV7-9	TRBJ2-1	ASSLSRSSYNEQF
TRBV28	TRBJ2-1	ASSLGEMDEQF
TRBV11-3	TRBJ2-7	ASRRQGVLSYEQY
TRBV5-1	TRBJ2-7	ASSLAKGYEQY
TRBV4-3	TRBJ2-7	ASSHRGPPYEQY
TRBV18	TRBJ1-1	ASSLGAEAF
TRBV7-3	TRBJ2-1	ASSLILAGTNEQF
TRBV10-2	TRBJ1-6	ATLRDTYNSPLH
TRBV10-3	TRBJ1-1	AIKGMENTEAF
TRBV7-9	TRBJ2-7	ASSLGGFGDEQY